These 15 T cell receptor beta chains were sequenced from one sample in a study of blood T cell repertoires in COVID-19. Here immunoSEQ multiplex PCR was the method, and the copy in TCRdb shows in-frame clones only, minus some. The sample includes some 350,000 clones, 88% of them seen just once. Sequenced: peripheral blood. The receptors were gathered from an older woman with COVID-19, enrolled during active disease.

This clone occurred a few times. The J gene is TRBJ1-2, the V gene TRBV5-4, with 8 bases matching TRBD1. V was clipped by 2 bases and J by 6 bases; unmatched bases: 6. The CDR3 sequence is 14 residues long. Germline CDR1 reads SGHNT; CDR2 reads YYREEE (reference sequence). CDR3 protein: CASSLSDRGDGYTF. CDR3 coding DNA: TGTGCCAGCAGCTTAAGTGACAGGGGAGATGGCTACACCTTC.

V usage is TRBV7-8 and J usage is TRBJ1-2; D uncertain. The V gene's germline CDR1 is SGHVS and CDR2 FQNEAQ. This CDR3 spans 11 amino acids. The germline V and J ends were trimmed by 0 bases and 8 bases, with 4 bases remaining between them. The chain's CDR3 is CASSLAGGYTF. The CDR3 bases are TGTGCCAGCAGCTTAGCCGGGGGCTACACCTTC.

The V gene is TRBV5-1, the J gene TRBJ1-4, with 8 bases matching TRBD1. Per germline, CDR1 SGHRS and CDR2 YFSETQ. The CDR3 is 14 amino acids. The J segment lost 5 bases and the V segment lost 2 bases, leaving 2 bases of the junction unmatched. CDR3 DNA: TGCGCCAGCAGCTTTGGACAGGGAAATGAAAAACTGTTTTTT. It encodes CASSFGQGNEKLFF.

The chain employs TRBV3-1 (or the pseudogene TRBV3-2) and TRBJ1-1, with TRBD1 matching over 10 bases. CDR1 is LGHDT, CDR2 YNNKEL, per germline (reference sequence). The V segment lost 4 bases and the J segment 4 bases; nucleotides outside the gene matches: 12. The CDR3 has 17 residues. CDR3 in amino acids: CASSPRSGTGDTTEAFF. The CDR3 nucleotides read TGTGCCAGCAGCCCTCGTTCCGGGACAGGGGATACCACTGAAGCTTTCTTT.

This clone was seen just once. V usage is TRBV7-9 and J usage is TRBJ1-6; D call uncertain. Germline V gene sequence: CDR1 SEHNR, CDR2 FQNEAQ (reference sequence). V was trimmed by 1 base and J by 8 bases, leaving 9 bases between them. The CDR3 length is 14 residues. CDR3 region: CASSLERFDSPLHF. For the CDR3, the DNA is TGTGCCAGCAGCTTAGAACGGTTCGATTCACCCCTCCACTTT.

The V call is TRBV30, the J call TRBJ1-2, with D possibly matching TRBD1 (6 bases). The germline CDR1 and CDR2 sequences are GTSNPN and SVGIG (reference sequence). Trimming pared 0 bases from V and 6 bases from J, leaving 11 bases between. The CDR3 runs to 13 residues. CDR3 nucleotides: TGTGCCTGGAGTGTTTTAGAGGGGGATGGCTACACCTTC. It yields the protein CAWSVLEGDGYTF.

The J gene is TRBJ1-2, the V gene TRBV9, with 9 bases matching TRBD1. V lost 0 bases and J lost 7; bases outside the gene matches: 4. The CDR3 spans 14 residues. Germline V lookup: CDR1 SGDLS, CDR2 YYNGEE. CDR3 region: CASSVETGGSGYTF. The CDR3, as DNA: TGTGCCAGCAGCGTAGAAACAGGGGGCTCTGGCTACACCTTC.

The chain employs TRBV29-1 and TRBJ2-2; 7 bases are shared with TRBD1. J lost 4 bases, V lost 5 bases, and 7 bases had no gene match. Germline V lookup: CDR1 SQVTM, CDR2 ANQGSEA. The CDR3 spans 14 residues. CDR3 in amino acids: CSVRVGGTTGELFF. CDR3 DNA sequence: TGCAGCGTTCGTGTAGGGGGCACCACCGGGGAGCTGTTTTTT.

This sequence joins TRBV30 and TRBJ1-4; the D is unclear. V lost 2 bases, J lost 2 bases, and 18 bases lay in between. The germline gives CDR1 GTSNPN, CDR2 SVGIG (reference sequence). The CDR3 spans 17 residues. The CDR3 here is CAWSPRAGRRTNEKLFF. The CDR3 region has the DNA TGTGCCTGGAGTCCACGGGCGGGTAGGAGGACTAATGAAAAACTGTTTTTT.

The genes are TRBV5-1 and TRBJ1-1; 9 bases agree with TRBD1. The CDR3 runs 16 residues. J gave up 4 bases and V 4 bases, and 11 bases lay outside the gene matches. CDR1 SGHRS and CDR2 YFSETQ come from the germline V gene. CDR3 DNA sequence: TGCGCCAGCAGCAGTGAAACAGGGGGCTGGGGCACTGAAGCTTTCTTT. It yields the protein CASSSETGGWGTEAFF.

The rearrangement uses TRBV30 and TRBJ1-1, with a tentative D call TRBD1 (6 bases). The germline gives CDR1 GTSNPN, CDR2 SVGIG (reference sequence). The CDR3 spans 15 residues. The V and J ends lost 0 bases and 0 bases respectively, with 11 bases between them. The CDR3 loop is CAWSVGGGLNTEAFF. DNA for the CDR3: TGTGCCTGGAGTGTAGGCGGGGGGCTGAACACTGAAGCTTTCTTT.

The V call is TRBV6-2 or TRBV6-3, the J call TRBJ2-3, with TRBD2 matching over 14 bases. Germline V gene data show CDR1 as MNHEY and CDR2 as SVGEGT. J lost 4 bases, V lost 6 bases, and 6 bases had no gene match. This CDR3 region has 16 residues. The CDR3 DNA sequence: TGTGCCAGCAGCACCGGGACTAGCGGGGGAGCAGATACGCAGTATTTT. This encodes CASSTGTSGGADTQYF.

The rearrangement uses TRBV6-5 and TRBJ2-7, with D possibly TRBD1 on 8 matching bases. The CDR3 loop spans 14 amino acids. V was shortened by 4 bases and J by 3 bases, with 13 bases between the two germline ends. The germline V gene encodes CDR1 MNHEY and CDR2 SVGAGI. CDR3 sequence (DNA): TGTGCCAGCAGTTCGACAGGGGAGGGCTACGAGCAGTACTTC. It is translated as CASSSTGEGYEQYF.

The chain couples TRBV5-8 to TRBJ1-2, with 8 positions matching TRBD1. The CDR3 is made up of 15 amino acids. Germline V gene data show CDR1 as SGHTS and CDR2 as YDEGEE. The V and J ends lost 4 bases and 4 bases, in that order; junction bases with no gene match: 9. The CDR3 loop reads CASSPPDRVVYGYTF. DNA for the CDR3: TGTGCCAGCAGCCCACCGGACAGGGTGGTCTATGGCTACACCTTC.

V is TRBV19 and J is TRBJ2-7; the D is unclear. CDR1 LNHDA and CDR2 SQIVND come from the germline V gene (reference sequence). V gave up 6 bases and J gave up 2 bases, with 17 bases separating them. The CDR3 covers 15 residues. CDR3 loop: CASSTSPGLAYEQYF. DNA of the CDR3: TGTGCCAGTAGCACCTCCCCGGGTCTTGCCTACGAGCAGTACTTC.